There are many counts of the clone carrying this TCR beta chain. This entry is derived from a study of regulatory T cells in long-lasting Graves disease. Per germline, CDR1 SNHLY and CDR2 FYNNEI. V was pared by 8 bases and J by 10 bases, with 11 bases of the junction left unmatched. The CDR3 has 14 residues. Time point indicated: newly diagnosed GD, antithyroid drugs for less than 3 months. The TCR library was made from RNA that had been extracted from PBMCs in TRIzol. Arm-PCR of CDR3 regions with iRepertoire HTBI primers generated TCR beta libraries. TCRdb ran MiXCR on the multiplex PCR reads and lists one entry per CDR3 protein. The sample has 450,000 to 700,000 distinct CDR3 sequences, roughly 13% seen once. The same data also went into a second study, on T cells in Graves' hyperthyroidism and ophthalmopathy.

This receptor was taken from a man aged 25-45 years with Graves disease. Sequencing used peripheral blood mononuclear cells (PBMCs), obtained at new diagnosis, from a patient treated with antithyroid drugs. This chain connects TRBV2 to TRBJ1-6; 7 bases agree with TRBD1. For the CDR3, the DNA is TGTGCCAGCCGCAGGGGGGCGGCGGGGTCACCCCTCCACTTT. Protein: CASRRGAAGSPLHF. Using reference TRBV2 and TRBJ1-6 for the parts outside the CDR3, the full variable domain is EPEVTQTPSHQVTQMGQEVILRCVPISNHLYFYWYRQILGQKVEFLVSFYNNEISEKSEIFDDQFSVERPDGSNFTLKIRSTKLEDSAMYFCASRRGAAGSPLHFGNGTRLTVT.